These 18 T cell receptor beta chains were all obtained from the same sample, sequenced in a study of blood T cells in healthy people across ages. The use of a sample-barcoded 5' primer and a J-beta primer mix characterized a second PCR of roughly 7 to 11 cycles. TCRdb re-derived calls from the 5' RACE reads in MiXCR, one entry per CDR3 protein. The sample yields about 1,500,000 distinct CDR3 sequences, roughly 40% seen once. Sequenced sample: blood. The receptors were sampled from a woman aged 18 to 35 in good health.

The gene calls are TRBV29-1 and TRBJ2-1; D gene ambiguous. Trimming shortened V by 4 bases and J by 9 bases, and 13 bases separated the two germline ends. The V gene's germline CDR1 is SQVTM and CDR2 ANQGSEA. The CDR3 sequence is 12 residues long. CDR3 in DNA: TGCAGCGTTGTATTTAAGGCCGTTGAGCAGTTCTTC. Its translation is CSVVFKAVEQFF.

V and J are TRBV20-1 and TRBJ2-1, with D hard to call. The CDR3 has 16 amino acids. Trimming removed 6 bases at V and 3 bases at J, with 21 bases between. Germline lookup yields CDR1 DFQATT and CDR2 SNEGSKA (reference sequence). Here the CDR3 reads CSAGSLASSSYNEQFF. The DNA for the CDR3 is TGCAGTGCGGGAAGCCTTGCGAGCAGTAGCTACAATGAGCAGTTCTTC.

The chain carries TRBV10-3 and TRBJ2-1; 11 nucleotides agree with TRBD2. V lost 5 bases and J lost 5; bases outside the gene matches: 5. The CDR3 is 15 residues long. CDR1 is ENHRY, CDR2 SYGVKD, per germline. The CDR3 DNA reads as TGTGCCATCAGTCGTACGACTAGCGGGAACAATGAGCAGTTCTTC. Amino acids: CAISRTTSGNNEQFF.

The J gene is TRBJ2-5, the V gene TRBV6-6, with 9 positions matching TRBD2. CDR1 and CDR2 (germline): MNHNY, SVGAGI (reference sequence). This CDR3 is built from 17 residues. J lost 5 bases, V lost 0 bases, and 10 bases had no gene match. CDR3 nucleotide sequence: TGTGCCAGCAGTTACTCGCGGGAGGGTTCGTTCCGGGAGACCCAGTACTTC. Translated: CASSYSREGSFRETQYF.

J is TRBJ2-1 and V is TRBV12-3 or TRBV12-4; D gene uncertain. The CDR3 contains 15 residues. Trimming took 7 bases from V and 7 from J, leaving 20 bases between them. The CDR3 protein is CASTRRSYLGNEQFF. For the CDR3, the DNA is TGTGCCAGCACCCGGCGCTCCTACCTCGGGAATGAGCAGTTCTTC.

This clonotype was detected only a few times. V is TRBV27 and J is TRBJ2-7; 8 bases map to TRBD1. The germline gives CDR1 MNHEY, CDR2 SMNVEV (reference sequence). V trimming: 6 bases; J trimming: 4 bases; junction bases outside the gene matches: 14. This CDR3 region has 16 residues. The CDR3 loop reads CASSTLAGTGFYEQYF. The DNA for the CDR3 is TGTGCCAGCAGCACCCTCGCCGGGACAGGATTTTACGAGCAGTACTTC.

The J gene is TRBJ1-4, the V gene TRBV6-1; 8 bases align to TRBD1. This CDR3 contains 14 residues. CDR1 is MNHNS, CDR2 SASEGT, per germline. The junction had 7 bases not matched to a gene; V was cut back by 5 bases and J by 8 bases. CDR3 sequence: CASSPDRVREKLFF. Written as DNA, the CDR3 is TGTGCCAGCAGTCCGGACAGGGTACGGGAAAAACTGTTTTTT.

In DNA, the CDR3 is TGCGCCAGCAGCTTGGGCACAGATACGCAGTTCTTC. It specifies CASSLGTDTQFF. The chain couples TRBV5-1 to TRBJ2-1; D not certain. This CDR3 is 12 amino acids long. Germline loops: CDR1 SGHRS, CDR2 YFSETQ. The V end lost 0 bases, the J end lost 12 bases, and 10 bases lay between the germline ends.

Comment on this clonotype: A much more abundant neighbour one base away suggests this may be a read error. The V gene is TRBV7-3, the J gene TRBJ1-2; 7 bases are shared with TRBD1. The V gene end was trimmed by 2 bases and the J gene end by 4 bases; junction bases not matched to a gene: 1. From germline, CDR1 is SGHTA and CDR2 FQGTGA. CDR3 size: 13 residues. The CDR3 bases are TGTGCCAGCAGCTTATGGGACAGCTATGGCTACACCTTC. Translated, it gives CASSLWDSYGYTF. The whole variable domain, remainder taken from reference TRBV7-3 and TRBJ1-2, is GAGVSQTPSNKVTEKGKYVELRCDPISGHTALYWYRQSLGQGPEFLIYFQGTGAADDSGLPNDRFFAVRPEGSVSTLKIQRTERGDSAVYLCASSLWDSYGYTFGSGTRLTVV.

This rearrangement joins TRBV3-1 to TRBJ1-1; a possible D gene is TRBD1 (5 bases). This CDR3 has 18 residues. Trimming pared 4 bases from V and 1 base from J, leaving 22 bases between. Germline CDR1 and CDR2: LGHDT and YNNKEL (reference sequence). Here the CDR3 reads CASSPPPAGRLGNTEAFF. The CDR3 DNA is TGTGCCAGCAGCCCCCCACCGGCAGGGAGGCTTGGGAACACTGAAGCTTTCTTT.

This clonotype was observed a few times. The genes are TRBV3-1 and TRBJ2-7, with 12 bases fitting TRBD2. The CDR3 extends over 19 amino acids. Germline CDR1 and CDR2: LGHDT and YNNKEL (reference sequence). With 3 bases clipped from V and 5 bases from J, the junction kept 17 bases outside the gene matches. CDR3 coding DNA: TGTGCCAGCAGCCATTACGGATCGCGGACTAGCGGGGAGATCCACGAGCAGTACTTC. Its translation: CASSHYGSRTSGEIHEQYF.

This clonotype was seen a few times. The V call is TRBV4-2, the J call TRBJ2-3; unclear D gene. This CDR3 has 16 residues. The germline V gene encodes CDR1 LGHNA and CDR2 YNFKEQ. V gave up 1 base and J gave up 0 bases, with 11 bases separating them. This CDR3 is CASSQASFASTDTQYF. The CDR3 DNA reads TGTGCCAGCAGCCAAGCCTCTTTTGCTAGCACAGATACGCAGTATTTT.

The J gene is TRBJ2-2, the V gene TRBV4-1; possibly TRBD2 for D (5 bases). The CDR3 spans 13 residues. Per germline, CDR1 MGHRA and CDR2 YSYEKL. The V end lost 4 bases, the J end lost 13 bases, and 16 bases lay between the germline ends. CDR3 coding DNA: TGCGCCAGCAGCCCCTCGGCAGTCCGGGGGCTGTTTTTT. Its translation is CASSPSAVRGLFF.

The J gene is TRBJ2-1, the V gene TRBV5-6, with D possibly called TRBD1 or TRBD2 (6 bases each). Germline CDR1 is SGHDT and CDR2 is YYEEEE. The CDR3 is made up of 15 amino acids. The ends were cut back, 3 bases at V and 4 bases at J, with 14 bases in the middle. DNA of the CDR3: TGTGCCAGCAGCTCCTGGGGGGCAGGATACAATGAGCAGTTCTTC. Translation: CASSSWGAGYNEQFF.

This clonotype was counted between two and nine times. The chain has TRBV12-3 or TRBV12-4 and TRBJ2-4; possible D gene TRBD1, 5 bases. The CDR3 length is 13 residues. The germline V and J ends were trimmed by 5 bases and 13 bases, with 18 bases remaining between them. CDR3: CASSVPTANGQYF. DNA of the CDR3: TGTGCCAGCAGTGTACCGACAGCCAATGGGCAGTACTTC.

This clonotype has only a few counts. This chain joins TRBV29-1 and TRBJ2-1; 15 bases agree with TRBD2. From germline, CDR1 is SQVTM and CDR2 ANQGSEA. The V gene end was trimmed by 2 bases and the J gene end by 9 bases; junction bases not matched to a gene: 5. The CDR3 sequence is 15 residues long. As DNA, the CDR3 is TGCAGCGTTGAATCGGGACTAGCGGGAGGAGGTGAGCAGTTCTTC. Translation: CSVESGLAGGGEQFF.

This clonotype turned up a few times. The chain recombines TRBV6-6 with TRBJ2-3, with D maybe TRBD1 (5 bases). Deletions cut 7 bases from V and 4 bases from J, with 15 bases between. The CDR3 has 14 amino acids. CDR1 and CDR2 from the germline V gene are MNHNY and SVGAGI (reference sequence). This CDR3 reads CASTGAAGPDTQYF. The CDR3 DNA reads as TGTGCCAGCACTGGGGCGGCCGGCCCAGATACGCAGTATTTT.

The genes are TRBV20-1 and TRBJ2-1, with 16 bases matching TRBD2. This CDR3 is built from 19 residues. In germline, CDR1 is DFQATT, CDR2 SNEGSKA (reference sequence). Trimming at V came to 6 bases and at J to 8 bases, leaving 19 bases not matched to a gene. CDR3 region: CSAEYPGTSGGAYIHEQFF. CDR3 sequence (DNA): TGCAGTGCAGAGTACCCCGGGACTAGCGGGGGGGCGTACATCCATGAGCAGTTCTTC.